The 17 T cell receptor beta chains below come from one sample, sequenced in a study of T cell responses to AZD1222 COVID-19 vaccine. The data were produced by immunoSEQ multiplex PCR, yet TCRdb's version contains in-frame clones alone and is incomplete. This table has 100,000 to 150,000 clones, about 91% appearing once. This sample comprised peripheral blood, obtained 28 days after the second AZD1222 dose. The receptors were sampled from an adult who received the AZD1222 COVID-19 vaccine.

This chain connects TRBV5-1 to TRBJ2-1; perhaps TRBD2 as D (6 bases). Looked up from germline, CDR1 is SGHRS and CDR2 is YFSETQ. With 0 bases removed from V and 5 bases from J, the gap between germline ends came to 30 bases. The CDR3 is 21 amino acids. The CDR3 loop reads CASSLEGREPAPIRTNNEQFF. The CDR3 DNA reads TGCGCCAGCAGCTTGGAAGGTCGGGAGCCCGCCCCAATACGAACGAACAATGAGCAGTTCTTC. Full variable domain (missing parts from reference TRBV5-1 and TRBJ2-1): KAGVTQTPRYLIKTRGQQVTLSCSPISGHRSVSWYQQTPGQGLQFLFEYFSETQRNKGNFPGRFSGRQFSNSRSEMNVSTLELGDSALYLCASSLEGREPAPIRTNNEQFFGPGTRLTVL.

CDR3 protein: CASSIVQGKVNYGYTF. In nucleotides, the CDR3 is TGTGCCAGTAGTATCGTCCAGGGAAAAGTGAACTATGGCTACACCTTC. The rearrangement uses TRBV19 and TRBJ1-2; tentative D call: TRBD1 (5 bases). V was trimmed by 3 bases and J by 2 bases, leaving 16 bases between them. CDR1 is LNHDA and CDR2 is SQIVND in the germline V gene (reference sequence). This CDR3 spans 16 amino acids.

This chain connects TRBV30 to TRBJ2-3; TRBD2 matches 8 bases. The CDR3 covers 14 residues. V lost 2 bases to trimming and J lost 3 bases; unmatched junction nucleotides: 4. The germline V gene encodes CDR1 GTSNPN and CDR2 SVGIG (reference sequence). The CDR3, as DNA: TGTGCCTGGAGTCGGGAGGGCCTAACAGATACGCAGTATTTT. Translating it yields CAWSREGLTDTQYF.

The gene calls are TRBV18 and TRBJ1-4; D gene uncertain. V lost 2 bases and J lost 0, with 7 bases in between. The CDR3 is 15 residues long. Germline CDR1 reads KGHSH; CDR2 reads LQKENI. CDR3 in amino acids: CASSPKVATNEKLFF. CDR3 DNA sequence: TGTGCCAGCTCACCAAAGGTTGCAACTAATGAAAAACTGTTTTTT.

The chain carries TRBV5-4 and TRBJ2-3, with D tentatively TRBD2 (6 bases). The CDR3 runs to 15 residues. Germline-derived CDR1 and CDR2 are SGHNT and YYREEE (reference sequence). V dropped 0 bases and J dropped 2 bases, with 10 bases sitting between them. In nucleotides, the CDR3 is TGTGCCAGCAGCTTGGGGGCGGGGAACACAGATACGCAGTATTTT. Translating it yields CASSLGAGNTDTQYF.

The chain carries TRBV3-1 (or the pseudogene TRBV3-2) and TRBJ1-1, with a possible D match to TRBD1 (6 bases). The germline V and J ends were trimmed by 4 bases and 4 bases, with 19 bases remaining between them. The CDR3 covers 16 residues. Germline V gene sequence: CDR1 LGHDT, CDR2 YNNKEL (reference sequence). CDR3 sequence (DNA): TGTGCCAGCAGCCGTGCGGGGGGCCAGGCGGGCACTGAAGCTTTCTTT. The encoded protein is CASSRAGGQAGTEAFF.

V is TRBV4-1 and J is TRBJ1-2, with TRBD1 identical over 8 bases. V dropped 1 base and J dropped 5; count of bases not matched to a gene: 6. CDR3 length: 15 amino acids. Germline CDR1 reads MGHRA; CDR2 reads YSYEKL. The CDR3 here is CASSQVGQERYGYTF. CDR3 in DNA: TGCGCCAGCAGCCAAGTGGGACAGGAACGTTATGGCTACACCTTC.

This chain joins TRBV19 and TRBJ1-2; 8 nucleotides match TRBD1. V lost 6 bases, J lost 0 bases, and 9 bases stayed unmatched. Germline V CDR1 and CDR2: LNHDA, SQIVND (reference sequence). The CDR3 has 16 amino acids. CDR3 coding DNA: TGTGCCAGTAGAGATGAGACAGGGGACTCTAACTATGGCTACACCTTC. Protein sequence: CASRDETGDSNYGYTF.

The J gene is TRBJ2-1, the V gene TRBV11-2; weak D call: TRBD2 (5 bases). The CDR3 totals 15 residues. Germline loops: CDR1 SGHAT, CDR2 FQNNGV. V was trimmed by 1 base and J by 4 bases, leaving 11 bases between them. For the CDR3, the DNA is TGTGCCAGCAGCTTAGCGCGGACTGATTACAATGAGCAGTTCTTC. It is translated as CASSLARTDYNEQFF.

This clone was counted once. The V and J genes are TRBV5-8 and TRBJ1-2, with 10 positions matching TRBD1. The germline V gene has CDR1 SGHTS and CDR2 YDEGEE. V gave up 7 bases and J gave up 7 bases; unmatched junction bases: 10. The length of the CDR3 is 14 residues. DNA for the CDR3: TGTGCCAGCCGCGAGGACAGGGGGTCTTTTGGCTACACCTTC. Protein product: CASREDRGSFGYTF. The full variable domain, its missing parts supplied by reference TRBV5-8 and TRBJ1-2, is EAGVTQSPTHLIKTRGQQATLRCSPISGHTSVYWYQQALGLGLQFLLWYDEGEERNRGNFPPRFSGRQFPNYSSELNVNALELEDSALYLCASREDRGSFGYTFGSGTRLTVV.

This chain links TRBV18 with TRBJ1-2, with 8 bases that match TRBD1. V lost 6 bases and J lost 4; bases outside the gene matches: 13. CDR1 KGHSH and CDR2 LQKENI come from the germline V gene. The CDR3 has 16 amino acids. In nucleotides, the CDR3 is TGTGCCAGCTCGCCTGACCTGGGGACAGGACGCTATGGCTACACCTTC. This encodes CASSPDLGTGRYGYTF. Based on the CDR3 plus reference TRBV18 and TRBJ1-2, the full variable domain is NAGVMQNPRHLVRRRGQEARLRCSPMKGHSHVYWYRQLPEEGLKFMVYLQKENIIDESGMPKERFSAEFPKEGPSILRIQQVVRGDSAAYFCASSPDLGTGRYGYTFGSGTRLTVV.

The chain couples TRBV19 to TRBJ1-6, with TRBD1 as a possible D gene (6 bases). Trimming left V 10 bases short and J 5 bases short, with 18 bases between. This CDR3 spans 15 amino acids. CDR1 is LNHDA and CDR2 is SQIVND in the germline V gene (reference sequence). The CDR3 here is CATNRGGWHNSPLHF. The CDR3 DNA sequence: TGTGCCACCAATAGGGGGGGATGGCATAATTCACCCCTCCACTTT.

This chain connects TRBV27 to TRBJ2-6; TRBD1 matches at 8 bases. V gave up 7 bases and J gave up 3 bases; unmatched junction bases: 11. The V gene's germline CDR1 is MNHEY and CDR2 SMNVEV (reference sequence). This CDR3 spans 17 amino acids. The CDR3 coding sequence is TGTGCCAGCACCCGGGACCAGGGGGCGCTTGGGGCCAACGTCCTGACTTTC. Translating gives CASTRDQGALGANVLTF.

The V call is TRBV5-5, the J call TRBJ1-2; no reliable D call. The CDR3 runs 11 residues. The germline V gene encodes CDR1 SGHKS and CDR2 YYEKEE (reference sequence). Trimming shortened V by 4 bases and J by 4 bases, and 5 bases separated the two germline ends. This chain's CDR3 is CASSDRYGYTF. The DNA for the CDR3 is TGTGCCAGCAGCGATCGCTATGGCTACACCTTC.

In DNA, the CDR3 is TGTGCCAGCAGTGAATTTGTGAGAGGTACCGGGGAGCTGTTTTTT. It yields the protein CASSEFVRGTGELFF. This sequence joins TRBV25-1 and TRBJ2-2, with unresolved D. V lost 1 base and J 5 bases, leaving 11 bases between the germline ends. CDR3 length: 15 amino acids. CDR1 is MGHDK, CDR2 SYGVNS, per germline.

The V call is TRBV30, the J call TRBJ2-3; 7 nucleotides agree with TRBD2. CDR1 GTSNPN and CDR2 SVGIG come from the germline V gene (reference sequence). V lost 1 base, J lost 2 bases, and 3 bases stayed unmatched. The CDR3 covers 14 residues. The CDR3 loop reads CAWSGLAPTDTQYF. As DNA, the CDR3 is TGTGCCTGGAGTGGACTAGCCCCCACAGATACGCAGTATTTT.

The chain links TRBV30 to TRBJ1-1; D may be TRBD1 (5 bases). This CDR3 region has 14 residues. Germline loops: CDR1 GTSNPN, CDR2 SVGIG (reference sequence). The V end lost 2 bases, the J end lost 4 bases, and 14 bases lay between the germline ends. In DNA form, the CDR3 reads TGTGCCTGGAGTCGGACACAGTGGGGCACTGAAGCTTTCTTT. This sequence encodes CAWSRTQWGTEAFF. The full variable domain, its missing parts supplied by reference TRBV30 and TRBJ1-1, is SQTIHQWPATLVQPVGSPLSLECTVEGTSNPNLYWYRQAAGRGLQLLFYSVGIGQISSEVPQNLSASRPQDRQFILSSKKLLLSDSGFYLCAWSRTQWGTEAFFGQGTRLTVV.